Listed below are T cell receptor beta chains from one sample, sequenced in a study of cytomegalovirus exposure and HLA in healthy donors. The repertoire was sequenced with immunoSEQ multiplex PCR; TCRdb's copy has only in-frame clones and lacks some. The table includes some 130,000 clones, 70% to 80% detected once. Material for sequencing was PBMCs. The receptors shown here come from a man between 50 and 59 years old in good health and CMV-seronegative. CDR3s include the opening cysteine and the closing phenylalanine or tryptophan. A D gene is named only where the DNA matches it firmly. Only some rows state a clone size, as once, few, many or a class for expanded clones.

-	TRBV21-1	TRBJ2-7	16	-	TGTGCCAGCAGCGACGAGGTGTACCGCCTGAGGGACGAGCAGTACTTC	CASSDEVYRLRDEQYF
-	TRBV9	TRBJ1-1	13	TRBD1	TGTGCCAGCGGACAGGGCTTGGCCACTGAAGCTTTCTTT	CASGQGLATEAFF
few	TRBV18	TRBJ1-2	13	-	TGTGCCAGCTCACAAACAACTAACTATGGCTACACCTTC	CASSQTTNYGYTF
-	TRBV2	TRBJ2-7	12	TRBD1	TGTGCCAGCAGTGAAGCTACCGGGACAGGGGAGTTC	CASSEATGTGEF
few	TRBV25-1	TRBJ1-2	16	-	TGTGCCAGCAGTGACTCCAAGGGCAGGGAGGCCTATGGCTACACCTTC	CASSDSKGREAYGYTF
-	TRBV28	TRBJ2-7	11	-	TGTGCCAGCAGTACAGAATACGAGCAGTACTTC	CASSTEYEQYF
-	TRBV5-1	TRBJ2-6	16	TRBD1	TGCGCCAGCAGCCAGACAGGGGGCTCTGGGGCCAACGTCCTGACTTTC	CASSQTGGSGANVLTF
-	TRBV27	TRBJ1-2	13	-	TGTGCCAGCAGTTTCGACAGGAACTATGGCTACACCTTC	CASSFDRNYGYTF
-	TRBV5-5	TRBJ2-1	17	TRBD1	TGTGCCAGCAGCTCGCAATCGGACAGGGGTGGGTACAATGAGCAGTTCTTC	CASSSQSDRGGYNEQFF
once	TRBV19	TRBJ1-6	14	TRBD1	TGTGCCAGCGGACAGGGCGGCCCTAGTTCACCCCTCCACTTT	CASGQGGPSSPLHF
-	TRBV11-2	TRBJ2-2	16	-	TGTGCCAGCAGCACGTTCGGCCAGGGGTTCACCGGGGAGCTGTTTTTT	CASSTFGQGFTGELFF
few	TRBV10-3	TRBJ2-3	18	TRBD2	TGTGCCATCAGTGGCGGACTAGCGGGAGTCCTATTAGCAGATACGCAGTATTTT	CAISGGLAGVLLADTQYF
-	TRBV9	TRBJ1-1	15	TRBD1	TGTGCCAGCAGCGCACGAGCAGGGGGCAACACTGAAGCTTTCTTT	CASSARAGGNTEAFF
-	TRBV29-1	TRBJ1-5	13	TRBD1	TGCAGCGTAGGACAGGGAAGCAATCAGCCCCAGCATTTT	CSVGQGSNQPQHF
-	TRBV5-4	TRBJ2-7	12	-	TGTGCCAGCAGCCCTAATGTTGGCGAGCAGTACTTC	CASSPNVGEQYF
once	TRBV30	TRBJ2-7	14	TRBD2	TGTGCCTGGAGTGTAACTAGCGGGAGCCACGAGCAGTACTTC	CAWSVTSGSHEQYF
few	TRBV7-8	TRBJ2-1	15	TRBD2	TGTGCCAGCAGCCAAGGACTAGCAGCGCTCAATGAGCAGTTCTTC	CASSQGLAALNEQFF
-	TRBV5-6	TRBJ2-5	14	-	TGTGCCAGCAGCTCTTACAGGGAAGAAGAGACCCAGTACTTC	CASSSYREEETQYF
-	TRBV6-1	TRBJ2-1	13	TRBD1	TGTGCCAGCTTGGACAGGGGGCTAGGAGAGCAGTTCTTC	CASLDRGLGEQFF
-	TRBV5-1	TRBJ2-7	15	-	TGCGCCAGCAGCTTGGCCCCTGGCGGGGATCGCGAGCAGTACTTC	CASSLAPGGDREQYF
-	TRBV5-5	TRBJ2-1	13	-	TGTGCCAGCAAACCGGACAGCCACAATGAGCAGTTCTTC	CASKPDSHNEQFF
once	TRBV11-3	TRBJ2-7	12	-	TGTGCCAGCAGTAGCAGGGGGGACGAGCAGTACTTC	CASSSRGDEQYF
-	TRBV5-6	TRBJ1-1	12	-	TGTGCCAGCAGCTTGGGACAGTATGAAGCTTTCTTT	CASSLGQYEAFF
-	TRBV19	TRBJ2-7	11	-	TGTGCCAGTAGGAGGGACTACGAGCAGTACTTC	CASRRDYEQYF
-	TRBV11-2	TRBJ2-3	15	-	TGTGCCAGCAGCTTTAGCGGTTCTAGCACAGATACGCAGTATTTT	CASSFSGSSTDTQYF